The rows below give T cell receptor beta chains drawn from one sample of a study of CD8 T cells in ankylosing spondylitis. TCRdb called the 5' RACE reads again in MiXCR, with one record for every CDR3 protein. In the table there are 100,000 to 150,000 distinct CDR3 sequences, around 13% of which are singletons. The specimen sequenced was blood, either unsorted or a sorted T cell fraction (not recorded which). Receptors were obtained from a female donor with ankylosing spondylitis or in good health (not recorded which). The CDR3 runs from the conserved cysteine through the conserved F or W. D genes are given only for firm matches. Clone size, where shown, is once, few, many, or a class for clones that have expanded.

clone size: .; D gene: TRBD1; J gene: TRBJ1-6; V gene: TRBV7-9; CDR3 protein: CASRGTDNSPLHF; CDR3 DNA: TGTGCCAGCAGAGGGACAGACAATTCACCCCTCCACTTT
clone size: .; D gene: .; J gene: TRBJ2-1; V gene: TRBV3-1; CDR3 protein: CASSQIYNEQFF; CDR3 DNA: TGTGCCAGCAGCCAGATCTACAATGAGCAGTTCTTC
clone size: many; D gene: .; J gene: TRBJ2-7; V gene: TRBV10-3; CDR3 protein: CAISDLPTGPPSYEQYF; CDR3 DNA: TGTGCCATCAGTGACCTACCCACCGGACCGCCCTCCTACGAGCAGTACTTC
clone size: .; D gene: .; J gene: TRBJ2-1; V gene: TRBV10-2; CDR3 protein: CASSDRGGAYNEQFF; CDR3 DNA: TGCGCCAGCAGTGATCGTGGAGGAGCCTACAATGAGCAGTTCTTC
clone size: many; D gene: .; J gene: TRBJ1-6; V gene: TRBV5-1; CDR3 protein: CASSLVEAYNSPLHF; CDR3 DNA: TGCGCCAGCAGCTTGGTAGAGGCATATAATTCACCCCTCCACTTT
clone size: .; D gene: TRBD1; J gene: TRBJ1-1; V gene: TRBV5-1; CDR3 protein: CASSPQGAGEAFF; CDR3 DNA: TGCGCCAGCAGCCCTCAGGGGGCCGGTGAAGCTTTCTTT
clone size: .; D gene: .; J gene: TRBJ1-5; V gene: TRBV12-3/TRBV12-4; CDR3 protein: CASSLSFDPEKPQHF; CDR3 DNA: TGTGCCAGCAGTTTAAGTTTCGACCCTGAGAAGCCCCAGCATTTT
clone size: many; D gene: .; J gene: TRBJ2-6; V gene: TRBV12-3/TRBV12-4; CDR3 protein: CASGGAGANVLTF; CDR3 DNA: TGTGCCAGCGGGGGCGCTGGGGCCAACGTCCTGACTTTC
clone size: .; D gene: TRBD1; J gene: TRBJ2-4; V gene: TRBV7-9; CDR3 protein: CASSSTGQTNIQYF; CDR3 DNA: TGTGCCAGCAGCTCGACAGGGCAGACAAACATTCAGTACTTC
clone size: .; D gene: .; J gene: TRBJ1-2; V gene: TRBV29-1; CDR3 protein: CSFRDTNYGYTF; CDR3 DNA: TGCAGCTTCCGGGACACAAACTATGGCTACACCTTC
clone size: many; D gene: .; J gene: TRBJ1-5; V gene: TRBV20-1; CDR3 protein: CSARDRRLDNQPQHF; CDR3 DNA: TGCAGTGCTAGAGATCGAAGGCTGGATAATCAGCCCCAGCATTTT
clone size: .; D gene: .; J gene: TRBJ1-6; V gene: TRBV20-1; CDR3 protein: CSASPDRGSPLHF; CDR3 DNA: TGCAGTGCTAGCCCGGACAGAGGGTCACCCCTCCACTTT
clone size: many; D gene: TRBD2; J gene: TRBJ2-1; V gene: TRBV5-1; CDR3 protein: CASSLAAGFRDEQFF; CDR3 DNA: TGCGCCAGCAGCTTGGCAGCGGGGTTCAGGGATGAGCAGTTCTTC
clone size: few; D gene: .; J gene: TRBJ2-1; V gene: TRBV5-1; CDR3 protein: CASSLSGGNGYNEQFF; CDR3 DNA: TGCGCCAGCAGCTTGTCGGGGGGCAATGGGTACAATGAGCAGTTCTTC
clone size: few; D gene: .; J gene: TRBJ2-1; V gene: TRBV12-3/TRBV12-4; CDR3 protein: CASSEGFRNEQFF; CDR3 DNA: TGTGCCAGCAGCGAGGGTTTTAGGAATGAGCAGTTCTTC
clone size: few; D gene: .; J gene: TRBJ1-5; V gene: TRBV20-1; CDR3 protein: CSAKVGGNNQPQHF; CDR3 DNA: TGCAGTGCAAAGGTAGGGGGGAACAATCAGCCCCAGCATTTT
clone size: few; D gene: TRBD2; J gene: TRBJ2-5; V gene: TRBV28; CDR3 protein: CASRRSPGSGGQETQYF; CDR3 DNA: TGTGCCAGCAGGCGCTCGCCGGGGTCGGGAGGACAAGAGACCCAGTACTTC
clone size: many; D gene: TRBD1; J gene: TRBJ1-2; V gene: TRBV12-3/TRBV12-4; CDR3 protein: CASSLRTGVNYGYTF; CDR3 DNA: TGTGCCAGCAGTTTAAGGACAGGGGTTAACTATGGCTACACCTTC
clone size: .; D gene: .; J gene: TRBJ2-1; V gene: TRBV7-2; CDR3 protein: CASLWRQGRSEQFF; CDR3 DNA: TGTGCCAGTCTTTGGCGTCAGGGTCGCAGTGAGCAGTTCTTC
clone size: .; D gene: .; J gene: TRBJ2-5; V gene: TRBV5-5; CDR3 protein: CASREGMGETRYF; CDR3 DNA: TGTGCCAGCCGAGAGGGGATGGGGGAGACCCGGTACTTC
clone size: .; D gene: TRBD2; J gene: TRBJ2-7; V gene: TRBV5-1; CDR3 protein: CASSLAGGPSGEQYF; CDR3 DNA: TGCGCCAGCAGCTTGGCGGGGGGGCCCAGCGGCGAGCAGTACTTC
clone size: .; D gene: .; J gene: TRBJ1-1; V gene: TRBV6-5; CDR3 protein: CASSYFKNTEAFF; CDR3 DNA: TGTGCCAGCAGTTACTTCAAGAACACTGAAGCTTTCTTT
clone size: many; D gene: TRBD1; J gene: TRBJ1-2; V gene: TRBV5-1; CDR3 protein: CASSPDRGAGYTF; CDR3 DNA: TGCGCCAGCAGCCCGGACAGGGGCGCAGGCTACACCTTC
clone size: .; D gene: .; J gene: TRBJ2-7; V gene: TRBV7-9; CDR3 protein: CASSPVLGQGRYEQYF; CDR3 DNA: TGTGCCAGCAGCCCAGTACTTGGGCAGGGCAGGTACGAGCAGTACTTC
clone size: few; D gene: .; J gene: TRBJ1-2; V gene: TRBV5-1; CDR3 protein: CASSLDGSANYGYTF; CDR3 DNA: TGCGCCAGCAGCTTGGACGGCTCAGCTAACTATGGCTACACCTTC
clone size: many; D gene: TRBD1; J gene: TRBJ1-2; V gene: TRBV5-1; CDR3 protein: CASSFQGDGYTF; CDR3 DNA: TGCGCCAGCAGTTTCCAGGGGGATGGCTACACCTTC
clone size: .; D gene: .; J gene: TRBJ2-7; V gene: TRBV5-1; CDR3 protein: CASSENSGASGEQYF; CDR3 DNA: TGCGCCAGCAGCGAGAACTCAGGGGCCTCGGGGGAGCAGTACTTC
clone size: .; D gene: .; J gene: TRBJ2-1; V gene: TRBV11-2; CDR3 protein: CASSDSWGYNEQFF; CDR3 DNA: TGTGCCAGCAGCGACTCCTGGGGGTACAATGAGCAGTTCTTC
clone size: few; D gene: TRBD2; J gene: TRBJ2-3; V gene: TRBV20-1; CDR3 protein: CSAREGREVSDTQYF; CDR3 DNA: TGCAGTGCTAGAGAAGGGCGGGAGGTGTCAGATACGCAGTATTTT
clone size: few; D gene: .; J gene: TRBJ1-1; V gene: TRBV18; CDR3 protein: CASSPGPAARGTEAFF; CDR3 DNA: TGTGCCAGCTCACCGGGGCCAGCGGCCCGTGGCACTGAAGCTTTCTTT
clone size: .; D gene: .; J gene: TRBJ1-2; V gene: TRBV30; CDR3 protein: CASQRPPGYTF; CDR3 DNA: TGTGCCTCCCAACGACCGCCTGGCTACACCTTC
clone size: .; D gene: .; J gene: TRBJ2-2; V gene: TRBV7-9; CDR3 protein: CASSLDTTGELFF; CDR3 DNA: TGTGCCAGCAGCTTAGACACAACCGGGGAGCTGTTTTTT
clone size: many; D gene: TRBD2; J gene: TRBJ2-7; V gene: TRBV14; CDR3 protein: CASSPGTSLAGVPYEQYF; CDR3 DNA: TGTGCCAGCAGCCCCGGGACAAGCCTAGCGGGAGTCCCCTACGAGCAGTACTTC
clone size: .; D gene: TRBD1; J gene: TRBJ2-2; V gene: TRBV5-1; CDR3 protein: CASSPLGDDRDNTGELFF; CDR3 DNA: TGCGCCAGCAGCCCCTTGGGGGACGACAGGGACAACACCGGGGAGCTGTTTTTT
clone size: .; D gene: .; J gene: TRBJ1-4; V gene: TRBV12-3/TRBV12-4; CDR3 protein: CASSRGQNEKLFF; CDR3 DNA: TGTGCCAGCAGTCGCGGACAAAATGAAAAACTGTTTTTT
clone size: few; D gene: TRBD2; J gene: TRBJ2-7; V gene: TRBV6-5; CDR3 protein: CASSYGLAGDPREQYF; CDR3 DNA: TGTGCCAGCAGTTACGGGCTAGCGGGAGACCCTCGCGAGCAGTACTTC
clone size: many; D gene: TRBD2; J gene: TRBJ2-5; V gene: TRBV5-1; CDR3 protein: CASSVGAGRETQYF; CDR3 DNA: TGCGCCAGCAGCGTAGGAGCGGGACGAGAGACCCAGTACTTC
clone size: .; D gene: TRBD2; J gene: TRBJ2-3; V gene: TRBV7-8; CDR3 protein: CASSPSGGLDTQYF; CDR3 DNA: TGTGCCAGCAGCCCAAGCGGGGGGTTGGATACGCAGTATTTT
clone size: .; D gene: .; J gene: TRBJ2-3; V gene: TRBV20-1; CDR3 protein: CSAATRTTDTQYF; CDR3 DNA: TGCAGTGCTGCGACTAGGACGACAGATACGCAGTATTTT
clone size: .; D gene: .; J gene: TRBJ1-4; V gene: TRBV11-2; CDR3 protein: CASSPQGLGEKLFF; CDR3 DNA: TGTGCCAGCAGCCCACAGGGACTGGGGGAAAAACTGTTTTTT
clone size: many; D gene: .; J gene: TRBJ2-3; V gene: TRBV27; CDR3 protein: CASSLSFREMPDTQYF; CDR3 DNA: TGTGCCAGCAGTTTATCGTTCCGAGAGATGCCAGATACGCAGTATTTT
clone size: few; D gene: TRBD2; J gene: TRBJ2-3; V gene: TRBV5-1; CDR3 protein: CASSSGLAGAVDTQYF; CDR3 DNA: TGCGCCAGCAGCTCTGGACTAGCGGGAGCTGTAGATACGCAGTATTTT
clone size: many; D gene: TRBD1; J gene: TRBJ1-1; V gene: TRBV29-1; CDR3 protein: CSVVRGLTEAFF; CDR3 DNA: TGCAGCGTTGTCAGGGGGCTCACTGAAGCTTTCTTT
clone size: many; D gene: .; J gene: TRBJ2-1; V gene: TRBV11-1; CDR3 protein: CASSLGRFSSYNEQFF; CDR3 DNA: TGTGCCAGCAGCCTGGGACGGTTCAGCTCCTACAATGAGCAGTTCTTC
clone size: many; D gene: .; J gene: TRBJ2-1; V gene: TRBV10-3; CDR3 protein: CAISVHNEQFF; CDR3 DNA: TGTGCCATCAGCGTGCACAATGAGCAGTTCTTC
clone size: few; D gene: .; J gene: TRBJ1-3; V gene: TRBV12-3/TRBV12-4; CDR3 protein: CASSYPGFSGNTIYF; CDR3 DNA: TGTGCCAGCAGTTACCCAGGGTTCTCTGGAAACACCATATATTTT
clone size: many; D gene: TRBD1; J gene: TRBJ1-2; V gene: TRBV29-1; CDR3 protein: CSVEEDRTGRYGYTF; CDR3 DNA: TGCAGCGTTGAAGAAGATAGGACAGGGCGATATGGCTACACCTTC
clone size: few; D gene: .; J gene: TRBJ1-5; V gene: TRBV19; CDR3 protein: CASSISGDNQPQHF; CDR3 DNA: TGTGCCAGTAGTATCTCGGGCGACAATCAGCCCCAGCATTTT